Below, one T cell receptor (beta chain) is given with its context. Its antigen is undetermined. The repertoire was sequenced with immunoSEQ multiplex PCR; TCRdb's copy has only in-frame clones and lacks some. The sample records under 130,000 clones, roughly 88% being singletons. The record originates from a study of T cell responses to AZD1222 COVID-19 vaccine. Findings and limits, study-wide: Donor demographics were predominantly white British with a female majority; clonal diversity may be underestimated. Among vaccine-associated CD4 TCRs, coverage spanned spike, with dominance at 160-218 and 743-854. Baseline serology detected seropositivity in only a handful of AZD1222 recipients. In the spike-specific TCR repertoire, nearly half reportedly target unmutated variant regions.

The CDR3 is made up of 13 amino acids. Germline V CDR1 and CDR2: DFQATT, SNEGSKA (reference sequence). With 3 bases removed from V and 3 bases from J, the gap between germline ends came to 11 bases. The receptor was derived from an adult in good health. The chain joins TRBV20-1 to TRBJ1-2, with a weak D call TRBD1 (6 bases). Sequencing used peripheral blood, obtained on day 0 of AZD1222 vaccination. DNA for the CDR3: TGCAGTGCTAGTGACAGGCCCTACTATGGCTACACCTTC. It yields the protein CSASDRPYYGYTF.